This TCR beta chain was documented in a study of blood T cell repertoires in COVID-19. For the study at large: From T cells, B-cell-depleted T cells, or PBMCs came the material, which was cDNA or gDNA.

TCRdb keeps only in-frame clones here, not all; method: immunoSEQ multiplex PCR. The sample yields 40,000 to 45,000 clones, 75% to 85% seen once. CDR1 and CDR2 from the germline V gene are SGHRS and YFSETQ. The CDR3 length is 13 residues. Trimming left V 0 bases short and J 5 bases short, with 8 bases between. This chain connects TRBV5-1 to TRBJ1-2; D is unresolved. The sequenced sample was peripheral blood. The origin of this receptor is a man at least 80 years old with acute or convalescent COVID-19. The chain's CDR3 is CASSLGQSYGYTF. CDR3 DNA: TGCGCCAGCAGCTTGGGGCAGTCTTATGGCTACACCTTC.